This is a list of T cell receptor beta chains from one sample in a study of chemoradiotherapy in HPV16-positive cancers. Only in-frame clones appear in the TCRdb table, and some are missing; sequencing was by immunoSEQ multiplex PCR. The sample records 20,000 or so clones, 85% to 90% being singletons. The specimen comprised blood, sampled from a patient who underwent chemoradiotherapy. Source of these receptors: a human donor with HPV-associated anogenital cancer. Each CDR3 is given with its conserved first and last residue. D genes are given only for firm matches. Some rows have no size entry. The others give once, few or many, or a class for an expanded clone.

V	size	D	J	DNA	CDR3
TRBV19	.	.	TRBJ1-1	TGTGCCAGTAGTCGGGGGCAGGGGAACGCTTTCTTT	CASSRGQGNAFF
TRBV5-6	.	.	TRBJ2-7	TGTGCCAGCAGCCCCACGGGGTCCTCCTACGAGCAGTACTTC	CASSPTGSSYEQYF
TRBV11-2	.	.	TRBJ1-2	TGTGCCAGCAGCTTAGATCGAGCAGGAGACGGCTACACCTTC	CASSLDRAGDGYTF
TRBV30	.	TRBD1	TRBJ1-5	TGTGCCTGGAGACCTGCGACAGGGGGGCGTCAGCCCCAGCGTTTT	CAWRPATGGRQPQRF
TRBV6-6	.	.	TRBJ1-5	TGTGCCAGCAGGTCATCAGGGACCAATCAGCCCCAGCATTTT	CASRSSGTNQPQHF
TRBV2	.	TRBD1	TRBJ1-4	TGTGCCAGCATGAGGACAGGGATGATTGAAAAACTGTTTTTT	CASMRTGMIEKLFF
TRBV5-8	.	TRBD1	TRBJ2-3	TGTGCCAGCACGAAACGGGACAGGGTCAGCACAGATACGCAGTATTTT	CASTKRDRVSTDTQYF
TRBV19	.	.	TRBJ1-1	TGTGCCAGTAGTGTTGGCGGGGTGGGGGAGATGAGAGCTTTCTTT	CASSVGGVGEMRAFF
TRBV10-3	.	.	TRBJ1-1	TGTGCCATCAGCACTCCGGGAGACTACGCTGAAGCTTTCTTT	CAISTPGDYAEAFF
TRBV19	.	.	TRBJ1-3	TGTGCCAGTAGGTTCCGAATGGGTGGAAACACCATATATTTT	CASRFRMGGNTIYF
TRBV5-1	.	.	TRBJ1-4	TGCGCCAGCAGCTTGGGGTCTAAGGGTGAAAAACTGTTTTTT	CASSLGSKGEKLFF
TRBV5-8	.	.	TRBJ1-1	TGTGCCAGCAGCTTGGAAGGCCTGAGGGCTTTCTTT	CASSLEGLRAFF
TRBV29-1	.	.	TRBJ1-2	TGCAGCGTTGATCCGCAGGGACAATATGGCTACACCTTC	CSVDPQGQYGYTF
TRBV7-2	.	.	TRBJ1-1	TGTGCCAGCAGCTTATATACGGGGGGCACTGAAGCTTTCTTT	CASSLYTGGTEAFF
TRBV30	once	TRBD1	TRBJ2-1	TGTGCCTGGAGGGGCGGAACGGGACAGGCGAACAATGAGCAGTTCTTC	CAWRGGTGQANNEQFF
TRBV7-9	once	.	TRBJ1-1	TGTGCCAGCAGGTCCGGACAGTTAGAACAGGGAGCTTTCTTT	CASRSGQLEQGAFF
TRBV11-3	.	.	TRBJ2-1	TGTGCCAGCAGCTTCGGGGGCAGCGACAATGAGCAGTTCTTC	CASSFGGSDNEQFF
TRBV19	once	.	TRBJ1-1	TGTGCCAGTAGTCTAACGACCATCACGTCTGAAGCTTTCTTT	CASSLTTITSEAFF
TRBV5-1	.	TRBD1	TRBJ2-6	TGCGCCAGCAGCTTGGGTAAGGGGGCGTACGGGGCCAACGTCCTGACTTTC	CASSLGKGAYGANVLTF
TRBV7-9	.	.	TRBJ2-1	TGTGCCAGCAGCTTCCGGGACGTCTACAATGAGCAGTTCTTC	CASSFRDVYNEQFF
TRBV5-1	.	.	TRBJ2-2	TGCGCCAGCAGTACCATGGGGGGGGCAAACACCGGGGAGCTGTTTTTT	CASSTMGGANTGELFF
TRBV30	.	.	TRBJ1-6	TGTGCCTGGAGTAGGCGAGACTCCTATAATTCACCCCTCCACTTT	CAWSRRDSYNSPLHF
TRBV15	.	.	TRBJ1-5	TGTGCCACCAGCAGAGGCCCTAGCAATCAGCCCCAGCATTTT	CATSRGPSNQPQHF
TRBV6-1	.	TRBD1	TRBJ1-3	TGTGCCAGCAGAAGTAACTCAGGGGGAGGAAACACCATATATTTT	CASRSNSGGGNTIYF
TRBV21-1	.	.	TRBJ2-5	TGTGCCAGCAGCAAAGCGGGGAATGGGGAGACCCAGTACTTC	CASSKAGNGETQYF
TRBV7-2	.	.	TRBJ1-5	TGTGCCAGCAGCTTAAAGGGCGGCAATCAGCCCCAGCATTTT	CASSLKGGNQPQHF
TRBV6-1	.	.	TRBJ1-1	TGTGCCAGCAGAGGTTACAGGGAAACTGAAGCTTTCTTT	CASRGYRETEAFF
TRBV11-3	.	TRBD1	TRBJ2-2	TGTGCCAGCAGCTTAGTGGCGGACAGGGGCACCGGGGAGCTGTTTTTT	CASSLVADRGTGELFF
TRBV6-1	.	.	TRBJ1-5	TGTGCCACTACAGGGACCTCTAACAATCAGCCCCAGCATTTT	CATTGTSNNQPQHF
TRBV14	.	TRBD1	TRBJ2-7	TGTGCCAGCAGCCAAGAAGGGGGCAACAGGCTCTCGGTCTACGAGCAGTACTTC	CASSQEGGNRLSVYEQYF
TRBV19	.	.	TRBJ1-5	TGTGCCAGTAGTATAATGGACAGTGGGGATCAGCCCCAGCATTTT	CASSIMDSGDQPQHF
TRBV9	.	.	TRBJ2-7	TGTGCCAGCAGTGCCGGGGGCGGGGTATACGAGCAGTACTTC	CASSAGGGVYEQYF
TRBV7-9	.	.	TRBJ1-1	TGTGCCAGCAGCTTATACCGGGACACCCTAAACACTGAAGCTTTCTTT	CASSLYRDTLNTEAFF
TRBV28	.	TRBD2	TRBJ2-6	TGTGCCAGCAGTACCCGGACTAGCGGCTCTGGGGCCAACGTCCTGACTTTC	CASSTRTSGSGANVLTF
TRBV27	.	.	TRBJ1-2	TGTGCCAGCAGCCCCCGGTCGGATCTAAACTATGGCTACACCTTC	CASSPRSDLNYGYTF
TRBV7-3	.	TRBD1	TRBJ1-1	TGTGCCAGCAGCCCGCAGGGGGTGAGGGAAGCTTTCTTT	CASSPQGVREAFF
TRBV6-6	.	TRBD1	TRBJ1-1	TGTGCCAGCAGTTATTTGACAGGGGTGATTGAAGCTTTCTTT	CASSYLTGVIEAFF
TRBV15	.	.	TRBJ1-6	TGTGCCACCAGCAGAATCAGTATCTATAATTCACCCCTCCACTTT	CATSRISIYNSPLHF
TRBV29-1	.	TRBD1	TRBJ2-1	TGCAGCGTTGGTCGGGACAGGTTCTACAATGAGCAGTTCTTC	CSVGRDRFYNEQFF